This entry concerns a single T cell receptor beta chain. These data belong to a study of blood T cell repertoires in COVID-19. Study context: Sources were T cells, B-cell-depleted T cells, or PBMCs; the material itself was cDNA or gDNA.

The table came from immunoSEQ multiplex PCR; TCRdb's copy has only in-frame clones and leaves some out. The table records 40,000 to 50,000 clones, around 90% of them present only once. Germline V gene sequence: CDR1 SGHRS, CDR2 YFSETQ. This CDR3 region has 17 residues. With V trimmed by 1 base and J by 2 bases, 10 bases remained unmatched. Sequencing was done on a sample of peripheral blood. This chain joins TRBV5-1 and TRBJ1-2; 8 nucleotides agree with TRBD1. This clonotype was obtained from a man aged 65 to 85 with active COVID-19. CDR3 sequence (DNA): TGCGCCAGCAGCTTGTCACAGGGGGAAGTGCCCAACTATGGCTACACCTTC. It translates to CASSLSQGEVPNYGYTF. Full variable domain (rest looked up from reference TRBV5-1 and TRBJ1-2): KAGVTQTPRYLIKTRGQQVTLSCSPISGHRSVSWYQQTPGQGLQFLFEYFSETQRNKGNFPGRFSGRQFSNSRSEMNVSTLELGDSALYLCASSLSQGEVPNYGYTFGSGTRLTVV.